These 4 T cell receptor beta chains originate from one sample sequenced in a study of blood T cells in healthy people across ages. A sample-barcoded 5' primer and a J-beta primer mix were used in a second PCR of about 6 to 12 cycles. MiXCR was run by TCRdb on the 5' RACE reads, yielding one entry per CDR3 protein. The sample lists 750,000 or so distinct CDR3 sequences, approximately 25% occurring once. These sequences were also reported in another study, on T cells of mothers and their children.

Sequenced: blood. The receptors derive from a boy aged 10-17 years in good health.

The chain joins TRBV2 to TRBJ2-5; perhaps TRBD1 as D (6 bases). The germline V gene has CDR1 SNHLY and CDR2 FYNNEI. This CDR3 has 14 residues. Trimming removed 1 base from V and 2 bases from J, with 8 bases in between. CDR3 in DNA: TGTGCCAGCAGTGAAGAGGGGGTTCAAGAGACCCAGTACTTC. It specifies CASSEEGVQETQYF.

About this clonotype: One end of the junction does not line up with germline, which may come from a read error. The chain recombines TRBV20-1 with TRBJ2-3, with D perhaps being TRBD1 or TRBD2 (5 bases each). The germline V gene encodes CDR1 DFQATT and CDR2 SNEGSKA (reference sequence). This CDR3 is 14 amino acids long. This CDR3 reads CSAGEGRHTDTQYF. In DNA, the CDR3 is TGCAGTGCTGGAGAGGGACGACACACAGATACGCAGTATTTT.

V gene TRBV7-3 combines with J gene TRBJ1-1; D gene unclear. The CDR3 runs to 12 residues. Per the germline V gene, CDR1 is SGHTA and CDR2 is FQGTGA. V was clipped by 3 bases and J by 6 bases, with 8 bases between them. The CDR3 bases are TGTGCCAGCAGCTTCGGCGGGCCTGAAGCTTTCTTT. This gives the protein CASSFGGPEAFF.

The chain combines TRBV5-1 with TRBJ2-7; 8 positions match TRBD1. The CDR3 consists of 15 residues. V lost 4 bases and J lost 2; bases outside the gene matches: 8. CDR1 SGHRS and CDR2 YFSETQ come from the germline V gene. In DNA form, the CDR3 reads TGCGCCAGCAGCATATGGACAGGGCCTACCTACGAGCAGTACTTC. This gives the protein CASSIWTGPTYEQYF. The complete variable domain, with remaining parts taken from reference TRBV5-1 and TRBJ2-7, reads KAGVTQTPRYLIKTRGQQVTLSCSPISGHRSVSWYQQTPGQGLQFLFEYFSETQRNKGNFPGRFSGRQFSNSRSEMNVSTLELGDSALYLCASSIWTGPTYEQYFGPGTRLTVT.